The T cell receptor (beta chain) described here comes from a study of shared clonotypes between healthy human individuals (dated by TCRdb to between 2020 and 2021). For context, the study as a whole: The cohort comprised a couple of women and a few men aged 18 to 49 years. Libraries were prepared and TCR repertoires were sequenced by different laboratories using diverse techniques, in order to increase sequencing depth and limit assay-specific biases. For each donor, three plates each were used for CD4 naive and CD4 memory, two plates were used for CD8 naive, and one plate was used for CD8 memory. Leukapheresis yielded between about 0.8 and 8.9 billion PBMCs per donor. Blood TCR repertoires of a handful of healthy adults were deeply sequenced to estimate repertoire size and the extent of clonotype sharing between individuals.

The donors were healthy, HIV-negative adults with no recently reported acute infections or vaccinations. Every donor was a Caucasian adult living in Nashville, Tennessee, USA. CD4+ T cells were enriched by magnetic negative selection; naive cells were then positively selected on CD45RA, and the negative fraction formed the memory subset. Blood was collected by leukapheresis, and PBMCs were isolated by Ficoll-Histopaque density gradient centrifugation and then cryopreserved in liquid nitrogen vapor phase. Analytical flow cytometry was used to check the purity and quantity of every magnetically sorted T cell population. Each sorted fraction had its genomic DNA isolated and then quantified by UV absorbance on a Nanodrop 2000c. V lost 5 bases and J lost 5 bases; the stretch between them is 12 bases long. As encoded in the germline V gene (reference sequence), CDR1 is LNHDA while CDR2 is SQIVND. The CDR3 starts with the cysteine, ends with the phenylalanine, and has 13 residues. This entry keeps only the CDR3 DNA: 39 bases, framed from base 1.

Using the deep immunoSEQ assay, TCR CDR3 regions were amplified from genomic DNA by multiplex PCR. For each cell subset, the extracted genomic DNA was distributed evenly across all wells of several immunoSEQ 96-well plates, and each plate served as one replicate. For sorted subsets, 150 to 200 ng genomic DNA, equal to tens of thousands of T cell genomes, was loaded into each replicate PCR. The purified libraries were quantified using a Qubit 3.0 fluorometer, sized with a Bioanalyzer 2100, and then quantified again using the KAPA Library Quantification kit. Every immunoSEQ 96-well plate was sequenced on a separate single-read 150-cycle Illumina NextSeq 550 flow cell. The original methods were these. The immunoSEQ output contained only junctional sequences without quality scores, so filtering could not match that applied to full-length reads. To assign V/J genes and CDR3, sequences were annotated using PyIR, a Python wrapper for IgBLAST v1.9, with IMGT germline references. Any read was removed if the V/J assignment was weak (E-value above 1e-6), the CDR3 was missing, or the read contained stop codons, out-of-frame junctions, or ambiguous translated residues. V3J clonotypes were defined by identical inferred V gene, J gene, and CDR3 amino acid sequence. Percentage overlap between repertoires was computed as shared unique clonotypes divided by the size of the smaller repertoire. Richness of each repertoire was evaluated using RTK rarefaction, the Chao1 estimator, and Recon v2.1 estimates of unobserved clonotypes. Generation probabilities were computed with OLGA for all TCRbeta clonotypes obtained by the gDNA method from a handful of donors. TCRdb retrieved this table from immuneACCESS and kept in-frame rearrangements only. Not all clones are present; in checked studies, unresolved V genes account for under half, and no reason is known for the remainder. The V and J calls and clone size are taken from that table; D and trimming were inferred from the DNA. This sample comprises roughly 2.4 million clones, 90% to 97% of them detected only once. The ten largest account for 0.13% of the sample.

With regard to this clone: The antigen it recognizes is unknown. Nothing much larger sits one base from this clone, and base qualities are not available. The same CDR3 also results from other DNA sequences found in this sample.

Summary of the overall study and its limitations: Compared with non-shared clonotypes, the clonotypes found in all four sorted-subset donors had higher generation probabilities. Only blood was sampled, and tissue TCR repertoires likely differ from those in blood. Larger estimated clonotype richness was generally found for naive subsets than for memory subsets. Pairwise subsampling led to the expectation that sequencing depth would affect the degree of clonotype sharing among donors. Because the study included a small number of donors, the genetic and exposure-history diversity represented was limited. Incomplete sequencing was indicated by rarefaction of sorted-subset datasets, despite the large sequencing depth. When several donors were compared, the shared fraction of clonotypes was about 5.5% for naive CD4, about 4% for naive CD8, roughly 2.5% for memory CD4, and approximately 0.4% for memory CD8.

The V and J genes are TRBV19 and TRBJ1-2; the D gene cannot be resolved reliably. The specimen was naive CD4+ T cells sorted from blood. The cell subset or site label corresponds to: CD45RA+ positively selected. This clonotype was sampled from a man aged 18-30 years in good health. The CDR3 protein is CASSLPGLYGYTF. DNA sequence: TGTGCCAGTAGTCTACCGGGCCTTTATGGCTACACCTTC.